The T cell receptor (beta chain) described here comes from a study of cytomegalovirus exposure and HLA in healthy donors. This clone has just one count. Produced via immunoSEQ multiplex PCR; TCRdb's table is partial and in-frame only. Here the sample spans about 250,000 clones, roughly nine tenths being singletons. CDR1 and CDR2 (germline): SGHRS, YFSETQ. The V gene lost 3 bases and the J gene lost 6 bases, with 18 bases spanning the gap. This CDR3 contains 15 residues. The specimen was PBMCs. The clonotype comes from a man aged 18-30 years in good health and CMV-seropositive. This chain connects TRBV5-1 to TRBJ1-2; a weak D match, TRBD1 (6 bases). This CDR3 reads CASSSFAQGLHGYTF. The CDR3 region has the DNA TGCGCCAGCAGCTCATTCGCCCAGGGGTTGCATGGCTACACCTTC.